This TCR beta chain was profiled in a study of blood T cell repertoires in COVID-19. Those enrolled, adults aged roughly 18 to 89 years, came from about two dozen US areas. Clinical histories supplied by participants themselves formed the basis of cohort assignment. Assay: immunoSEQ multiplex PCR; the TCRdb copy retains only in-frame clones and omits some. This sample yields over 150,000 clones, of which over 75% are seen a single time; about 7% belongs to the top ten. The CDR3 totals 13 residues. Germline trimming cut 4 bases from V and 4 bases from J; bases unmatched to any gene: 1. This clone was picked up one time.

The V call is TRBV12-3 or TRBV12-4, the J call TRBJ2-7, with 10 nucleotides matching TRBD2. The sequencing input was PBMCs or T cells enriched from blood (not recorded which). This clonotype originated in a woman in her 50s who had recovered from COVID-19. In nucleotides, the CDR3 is TGTGCCAGCAGTTATAGCGGGAGGTACGAGCAGTACTTC. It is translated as CASSYSGRYEQYF.